This TCR beta chain was captured by sequencing in a study of human thymus T cells. Method: immunoSEQ multiplex PCR; TCRdb's copy keeps in-frame clones and lacks some. The sample consists of some 120,000 clones, about 95% of them appearing once. From resections taken during corrective heart surgery, the thymus tissue was obtained. J gave up 2 bases and V 4 bases, and 9 bases lay outside the gene matches. The CDR3 loop spans 17 amino acids. The germline CDR1 and CDR2 sequences are SNHLY and FYNNEI. The sequenced material came from thymus tissue. This chain uses TRBV2 with TRBJ2-2; 8 bases line up with TRBD1. This TCR derives from a boy younger than two with a congenital heart defect but otherwise immunologically healthy. The CDR3 DNA reads TGTGCCAGCAGTGTAAGACAGGGGAGACTCAACACCGGGGAGCTGTTTTTT. Translation: CASSVRQGRLNTGELFF.